The rows below give T cell receptor beta chains drawn from one sample of a study of shared clonotypes between healthy human individuals. Here immunoSEQ multiplex PCR was the method, and the copy in TCRdb shows in-frame clones only, minus some. The table lists about 1.5 million clones, approximately 98% of them singletons. The sequenced sample consisted of naive CD4+ T cells sorted from blood. These receptors were obtained from a young man in good health. Both conserved end residues are trimmed from each CDR3. Each record gives: J gene, V gene, CDR3 protein.

TRBJ2-1,TRBV7-2,ASSPQISGSWNEQF
TRBJ1-5,TRBV29-1,SVAGNSNQPQH
TRBJ1-2,TRBV6-5,ASSPYPGPFGYT
TRBJ1-5,TRBV27,ASKSRDRDNQPQH
TRBJ2-5,TRBV18,ASSPPSSAETQY
TRBJ2-7,TRBV7-6,ASSPQGGLAPRGGYEQY
TRBJ2-1,TRBV7-8,ASSLGLYNEQF
TRBJ2-4,TRBV5-4,ASSLAGGDIQY
TRBJ2-3,TRBV29-1,SVSRDTDTQY
TRBJ2-1,TRBV2,ASSEAGVNEQF
TRBJ1-5,TRBV2,ASSESQPQH
TRBJ2-2,TRBV28,ASSPGIGTTNTGELF
TRBJ2-5,TRBV5-1,ASSLGTDHQETQY
TRBJ2-1,TRBV18,ASSPPLPRGGRQF
TRBJ1-2,TRBV19,ASSYRGGLYGYT
TRBJ2-7,TRBV5-1,ASSLIPEGEQY
TRBJ1-4,TRBV15,ATSSTTGPVGEKLF
TRBJ2-1,TRBV7-8,ASRLLAAYNEQF
TRBJ1-2,TRBV2,ASSEGAGPYGYT
TRBJ2-3,TRBV19,ASSPRLVRVSTDTQY
TRBJ2-5,TRBV11-2,ASSLGASGTQETQY
TRBJ2-1,TRBV30,AWNPDPVGQF
TRBJ1-1,TRBV5-8,ASSFWGLGDTEAF
TRBJ1-2,TRBV28,ASSLLDYGYT